This TCR beta chain was sequenced during a study of blood T cell repertoires in COVID-19. The germline V gene encodes CDR1 MNHEY and CDR2 SVGAGI. The CDR3 extends over 15 amino acids. Trimming shortened V by 3 bases and J by 0 bases, and 9 bases separated the two germline ends. In the original analysis: Researchers report that nucleated cell counts were estimated from reference gene primer amplification. Libraries were prepared by immunoSEQ multiplex PCR; TCRdb keeps only in-frame clonotypes and omits some of them. V and J calls and clone size are given by that table; D and trimming were obtained from the DNA. The sample lists 300,000 to 400,000 clones; 85% to 90% were seen once.

Sequencing input: PBMCs or T cells enriched from blood (not recorded which). The chain is built from TRBV6-5 and TRBJ2-4; D unclear. The TCR sequence derives from a man younger than 35 who had recovered from COVID-19. Here the CDR3 DNA reads TGTGCCAGCAGTTATACGGCGGAAGCCAAAAACATTCAGTACTTC. Residues: CASSYTAEAKNIQYF.